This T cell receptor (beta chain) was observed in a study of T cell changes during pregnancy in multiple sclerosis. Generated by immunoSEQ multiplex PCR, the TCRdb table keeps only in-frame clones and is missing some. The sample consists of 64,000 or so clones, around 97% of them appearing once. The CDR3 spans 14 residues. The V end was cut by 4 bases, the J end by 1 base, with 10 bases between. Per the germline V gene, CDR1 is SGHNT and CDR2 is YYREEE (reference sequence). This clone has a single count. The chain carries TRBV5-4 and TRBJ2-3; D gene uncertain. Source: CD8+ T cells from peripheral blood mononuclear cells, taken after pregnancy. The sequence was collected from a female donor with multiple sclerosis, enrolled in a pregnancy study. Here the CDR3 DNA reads TGTGCCAGCAGCCTTGCCGCGGGCACAGATACGCAGTATTTT. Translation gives CASSLAAGTDTQYF.